The rows below give T cell receptor beta chains drawn from one sample of a study of blood T cell repertoires in COVID-19. Data came from immunoSEQ multiplex PCR; TCRdb stores just in-frame clones and leaves some out. The sample contains 110,000 to 150,000 clones, around 89% of which appear only once. Sequencing used peripheral blood. The source is a man between 60 and 70 years old with active or convalescent COVID-19. CDR3s include the opening cysteine and the closing phenylalanine or tryptophan. A D gene is named only where the DNA matches it firmly. Some rows have no size entry. The others give once, few or many, or a class for an expanded clone.

v_gene: TRBV5-4; d_gene: TRBD1; j_gene: TRBJ1-4; abundance: .; CDR3aa: CASSLAPGQGKEKLFF; CDR3nt: TGTGCCAGCAGCTTGGCCCCGGGACAGGGGAAGGAAAAACTGTTTTTT
v_gene: TRBV7-8; d_gene: TRBD2; j_gene: TRBJ2-5; abundance: .; CDR3aa: CASSLSDWGLAIETQYF; CDR3nt: TGTGCCAGCAGCTTAAGCGATTGGGGACTAGCGATAGAGACCCAGTACTTC
v_gene: TRBV20-1; d_gene: .; j_gene: TRBJ1-5; abundance: .; CDR3aa: CSASGFGQLGVDQPQHF; CDR3nt: TGCAGTGCTAGTGGCTTTGGACAGCTCGGGGTCGATCAGCCCCAGCATTTT
v_gene: TRBV5-8; d_gene: .; j_gene: TRBJ1-1; abundance: .; CDR3aa: CASSFGGRMNTEAFF; CDR3nt: TGTGCCAGCAGCTTCGGGGGACGCATGAACACTGAAGCTTTCTTT
v_gene: TRBV4-2; d_gene: TRBD1; j_gene: TRBJ2-6; abundance: .; CDR3aa: CASSQDGTGGSGANVLTF; CDR3nt: TGTGCCAGCAGCCAAGATGGGACAGGGGGCTCTGGGGCCAACGTCCTGACTTTC
v_gene: TRBV19; d_gene: TRBD2; j_gene: TRBJ2-2; abundance: once; CDR3aa: CASSIGGLAGNAGELFF; CDR3nt: TGTGCCAGTAGTATAGGAGGCCTAGCGGGCAACGCCGGGGAGCTGTTTTTT
v_gene: TRBV6-5; d_gene: .; j_gene: TRBJ2-7; abundance: .; CDR3aa: CASSPGIRGSEQYF; CDR3nt: TGTGCCAGCAGTCCTGGGATCAGGGGCTCCGAGCAGTACTTC
v_gene: TRBV6-5; d_gene: TRBD1; j_gene: TRBJ1-1; abundance: .; CDR3aa: CASSLQGAPGEAFF; CDR3nt: TGTGCCAGCAGTTTACAGGGGGCCCCCGGGGAAGCTTTCTTT
v_gene: TRBV6-1; d_gene: .; j_gene: TRBJ1-2; abundance: few; CDR3aa: CASSESGVYGYTF; CDR3nt: TGTGCCAGCAGTGAAAGCGGTGTCTATGGCTACACCTTC
v_gene: TRBV6-6; d_gene: .; j_gene: TRBJ2-2; abundance: .; CDR3aa: CASSYPQQDNTGELFF; CDR3nt: TGTGCCAGCAGTTACCCGCAACAGGATAACACCGGGGAGCTGTTTTTT
v_gene: TRBV28; d_gene: .; j_gene: TRBJ1-2; abundance: .; CDR3aa: CASILSGGGYTF; CDR3nt: TGTGCCAGCATCCTATCGGGGGGTGGCTACACCTTC
v_gene: TRBV28; d_gene: TRBD1; j_gene: TRBJ2-6; abundance: few; CDR3aa: CASSLFGQGRTGANVLTF; CDR3nt: TGTGCCAGCAGTTTATTCGGACAGGGACGTACCGGGGCCAACGTCCTGACTTTC
v_gene: TRBV19; d_gene: .; j_gene: TRBJ1-1; abundance: once; CDR3aa: CASKAGTHNPAEAFF; CDR3nt: TGTGCCAGTAAAGCGGGGACACACAACCCAGCTGAAGCTTTCTTT
v_gene: TRBV28; d_gene: TRBD1; j_gene: TRBJ2-7; abundance: .; CDR3aa: CASSPPGTGSYEQYF; CDR3nt: TGTGCCAGCAGCCCGCCTGGGACAGGGTCCTACGAGCAGTACTTC